This T cell receptor beta chain was sequenced for a study of identical twins. This clonotype was seen many times. Antigen unknown. Study-wide results and limits: Alpha sequences out of frame and shared by twins had excess low generation probability. Recombination models fit unrelated individuals' TCR alpha sharing but underestimated twins'. Within cord blood, abundant beta clonotypes carried fewer insertions, but memory repertoires showed no such trend.

TCRdb redid the calling of the 5' RACE reads with MiXCR, one entry per CDR3 protein. The repertoire includes about 220,000 distinct CDR3 sequences, around 9.6% of them detected once, and approximately 5.1% sits in the top ten. The CDR3 contains 14 residues. J gave up 11 bases and V 6 bases, and 10 bases lay outside the gene matches. The sequencing input was memory (CD45RO+) T cells sorted from blood. This clonotype originated in a woman in her late teens or twenties in good health. The chain carries TRBV12-3 or TRBV12-4 and TRBJ1-4; 9 positions agree with TRBD1. The CDR3 here is CASRLGDREGKLFF. CDR3 DNA sequence: TGTGCCAGCAGGCTCGGGGACAGGGAGGGCAAACTGTTTTTT.